This passage covers 24 T cell receptor beta chains from one sample sequenced in a study of siplizumab effects on memory and regulatory T cells. This table comes from immunoSEQ multiplex PCR, and its TCRdb copy is limited to in-frame clones, with some not included. The table has 9,200 or so clones, about 70% seen once. Specimen: effector memory CD8+ T cells sorted from blood. Specified subset: unstimulated CD8+ effector memory T cells. These TCRs come from a human donor in good health.

The chain combines TRBV6-1 with TRBJ2-2, with no clear D. Trimming took 2 bases from V and 3 from J, leaving 10 bases between them. The germline gives CDR1 MNHNS, CDR2 SASEGT. The CDR3 length is 15 residues. The CDR3 bases are TGTGCCAGCAGTGAAAGATTAGATGACACCGGGGAGCTGTTTTTT. It yields the protein CASSERLDDTGELFF.

The chain uses TRBV19 and TRBJ2-7, with D perhaps TRBD1 (6 bases). The germline V and J ends were trimmed by 7 bases and 0 bases, with 16 bases remaining between them. CDR1 and CDR2 (germline): LNHDA, SQIVND (reference sequence). There are 15 residues in the CDR3. This chain's CDR3 is CASNNQGRRSYEQYF. The CDR3 coding sequence is TGTGCCAGTAATAACCAGGGGCGCCGCTCCTACGAGCAGTACTTC.

This clone was counted between two and nine times. The rearrangement uses TRBV6-4 and TRBJ2-1, with TRBD1 identical over 10 bases. Trimming cost V 4 bases and J 8 bases; bases outside gene matches: 11. This CDR3 is 16 amino acids long. Germline V gene lookup returns CDR1 MRHNA and CDR2 SNTAGT. The CDR3 nucleotides are TGTGCCAGCAGTGGCGGGGGACAGGGGCAGGTAGATGAGCAGTTCTTC. It is translated as CASSGGGQGQVDEQFF.

Here the CDR3 reads CASSLVGLQYF. The CDR3 coding sequence is TGTGCCAGCAGCTTAGTTGGGTTGCAGTACTTC. V and J are TRBV7-9 and TRBJ2-7, with D unresolved. The ends were cut back, 1 base at V and 9 bases at J, with 7 bases in the middle. Germline lookup yields CDR1 SEHNR and CDR2 FQNEAQ (reference sequence). This CDR3 spans 11 amino acids.

This clone has a handful of counts. This chain connects TRBV13 to TRBJ2-7; 9 bases align to TRBD1. Germline CDR1 PRHDT, CDR2 FYEKMQ (reference sequence). The CDR3 extends over 15 amino acids. V gave up 6 bases and J gave up 1 base; unmatched junction bases: 7. The DNA of the CDR3 is TGTGCCAGCAGTTCGACAGGGGGAGGATCCTACGAGCAGTACTTC. It encodes CASSSTGGGSYEQYF.

The J gene is TRBJ2-7, the V gene TRBV4-2; 7 bases fit TRBD2. CDR3 length equals 15 residues. Unmatched junction bases numbered 5, after V lost 1 base and J lost 2 bases. Germline CDR1 is LGHNA and CDR2 is YNFKEQ. CDR3 loop: CASSQVLAMTYEQYF. CDR3 nucleotide sequence: TGTGCCAGCAGCCAAGTACTAGCGATGACCTACGAGCAGTACTTC.

The chain links TRBV2 to TRBJ2-7, with 8 bases matching TRBD2. The CDR3 has 12 amino acids. With 7 bases clipped from V and 3 bases from J, the junction kept 2 bases outside the gene matches. Germline V CDR1 and CDR2: SNHLY, FYNNEI. In nucleotides, the CDR3 is TGTGCCAGCAAACTAGCGGACTACGAGCAGTACTTC. This translates into CASKLADYEQYF. The full variable domain, its missing parts supplied by reference TRBV2 and TRBJ2-7, is EPEVTQTPSHQVTQMGQEVILRCVPISNHLYFYWYRQILGQKVEFLVSFYNNEISEKSEIFDDQFSVERPDGSNFTLKIRSTKLEDSAMYFCASKLADYEQYFGPGTRLTVT.

The CDR3 region has the DNA TGTGCCAGCAGCTTACTGGCAGATACGCAGTATTTT. The encoded protein is CASSLLADTQYF. The rearrangement uses TRBV7-6 and TRBJ2-3; D is undetermined. The CDR3 has 12 amino acids. The germline CDR1 and CDR2 sequences are SGHVS and FNYEAQ. V was cut by 2 bases and J by 4 bases, with 4 bases left in between.

The chain couples TRBV5-4 to TRBJ1-1, with D perhaps TRBD1 (6 bases). V lost 4 bases to trimming and J lost 1 base, with 11 bases between them. The germline gives CDR1 SGHNT, CDR2 YYREEE (reference sequence). The CDR3 sequence is 14 residues long. CDR3 sequence (DNA): TGTGCCAGCAGCGCAGGGGTGCAGAACACTGAAGCTTTCTTT. Protein: CASSAGVQNTEAFF.

This clone has only a few counts. The CDR3 spells CASSVYPGQANEKLFF. CDR3 coding DNA: TGTGCCAGCAGCGTATATCCGGGACAGGCTAATGAAAAACTGTTTTTT. The J gene is TRBJ1-4, the V gene TRBV9; 8 positions agree with TRBD1. V shed 1 base and J 3 bases; nucleotides not matched to a gene: 5. CDR1 is SGDLS and CDR2 is YYNGEE in the germline V gene. This CDR3 has 16 amino acids.

The chain carries TRBV9 and TRBJ2-1; TRBD2 matches at 7 bases. The CDR3 extends over 14 amino acids. The V segment lost 0 bases and the J segment 5 bases; nucleotides outside the gene matches: 2. CDR1 and CDR2 from the germline V gene are SGDLS and YYNGEE. CDR3 coding DNA: TGTGCCAGCAGCGTAGCTCTAGCGGACAATGAGCAGTTCTTC. Residues: CASSVALADNEQFF.

The chain employs TRBV28 and TRBJ2-7; D is unresolved. The length of the CDR3 is 14 residues. V gave up 6 bases and J gave up 3 bases, with 15 bases separating them. Germline CDR1 is MDHEN and CDR2 is SYDVKM. The CDR3 nucleotides are TGTGCCAGCAGAGAGGCCAGTGATTTCTACGAGCAGTACTTC. Its translation is CASREASDFYEQYF. The variable domain in full, with the rest retrieved from reference TRBV28 and TRBJ2-7, is DVKVTQSSRYLVKRTGEKVFLECVQDMDHENMFWYRQDPGLGLRLIYFSYDVKMKEKGDIPEGYSVSREKKERFSLILESASTNQTSMYLCASREASDFYEQYFGPGTRLTVT.

V usage is TRBV6-1 and J usage is TRBJ1-4; D uncertain. The germline V gene has CDR1 MNHNS and CDR2 SASEGT. This CDR3 contains 15 residues. V lost 3 bases, J lost 3 bases, and 11 bases lay in between. In DNA, the CDR3 is TGTGCCAGCAGTGACTTGACTGGGGCTAATGAAAAACTGTTTTTT. Residues: CASSDLTGANEKLFF.

This clone was seen a handful of times. This rearrangement joins TRBV5-6 to TRBJ2-7; D not certain. CDR1 SGHDT and CDR2 YYEEEE come from the germline V gene. V lost 1 base and J 2 bases, leaving 4 bases between the germline ends. The CDR3 totals 12 residues. This CDR3 is CASSLSTYEQYF. In DNA form, the CDR3 reads TGTGCCAGCAGCTTGTCGACCTACGAGCAGTACTTC.

This chain links TRBV6-5 with TRBJ2-5, with D unresolved. Matching the DNA end better, TRBJ2-7 makes the J call doubtful. CDR3 length equals 13 residues. CDR1 is MNHEY and CDR2 is SVGAGI in the germline V gene. The CDR3 here is CASSYLDGVEQYF. DNA for the CDR3: TGTGCCAGCAGTTACCTTGACGGTGTCGAGCAGTACTTC.

The table lists this clone with a count of one. In DNA, the CDR3 is TGTGCCAGCAGTTCCGACTCATACAATGAGCAGTTCTTC. This codes for CASSSDSYNEQFF. The chain couples TRBV6-7 to TRBJ2-1; no clear D. TRBV6-7 is given ORF status, its function remaining uncertain. V shed 4 bases and J shed 4 bases, with 8 bases lying between them. The CDR3 loop spans 13 amino acids.

The chain combines TRBV6-6 with TRBJ2-7; no reliable D call. The CDR3 runs to 11 residues. V was clipped by 6 bases and J by 0 bases, with 3 bases between them. Germline CDR1 is MNHNY and CDR2 is SVGAGI (reference sequence). In DNA form, the CDR3 reads TGTGCCAGCAGGAGCTCCTACGAGCAGTACTTC. It is translated as CASRSSYEQYF.

Concerning this clone itself: This may be a read error, as it is one base from a much larger clone. The CDR3 protein is CASSRLGGPYTKAFF. CDR3 nucleotide sequence: TGTGCCAGCAGTAGACTTGGGGGGCCATACACTAAAGCTTTCTTT. This chain connects TRBV27 to TRBJ1-1, with D possibly matching TRBD1 (6 bases). The CDR3 is made up of 15 amino acids. CDR1 is MNHEY, CDR2 SMNVEV, per germline (reference sequence).

This clone was seen more than once but under ten times. The genes are TRBV6-4 and TRBJ1-5; D ambiguous. The CDR3 is made up of 13 amino acids. Trimming removed 5 bases from V and 0 bases from J, with 5 bases in between. Germline-derived CDR1 and CDR2 are MRHNA and SNTAGT. The CDR3 protein is CASSPGSNQPQHF. The DNA of the CDR3 is TGTGCCAGCAGTCCCGGTAGCAATCAGCCCCAGCATTTT.

The chain couples TRBV30 to TRBJ1-6; D gene ambiguous. The V and J ends lost 3 bases and 11 bases respectively, with 20 bases between them. Germline values: CDR1 GTSNPN, CDR2 SVGIG (reference sequence). The CDR3 consists of 15 residues. Written as DNA, the CDR3 is TGTGCCTGGAGCCCCCTGGCAGACCCGTCGACACCCCTCCACTTT. This codes for CAWSPLADPSTPLHF.

V is TRBV7-2 and J is TRBJ2-1; a weak D match, TRBD2 (5 bases). V dropped 0 bases and J dropped 3 bases, with 6 bases sitting between them. Germline V gives CDR1 SGHTA, CDR2 FQGNSA. The CDR3 is 14 amino acids. The CDR3 nucleotides read TGTGCCAGCAGCTTAGCCGGGAACTACAATGAGCAGTTCTTC. Encoded protein: CASSLAGNYNEQFF.

This clone was found a few times. This sequence joins TRBV4-1 and TRBJ2-1; TRBD2 matches 7 bases. The V gene end was trimmed by 4 bases and the J gene end by 8 bases; junction bases not matched to a gene: 11. The CDR3 runs 15 residues. Germline CDR1 MGHRA, CDR2 YSYEKL. The CDR3 loop reads CASSPSGGSLDEQFF. In nucleotides, the CDR3 is TGCGCCAGCAGCCCGTCGGGGGGATCCCTTGATGAGCAGTTCTTC.

The chain employs TRBV4-2 and TRBJ2-7; no definite D call. The germline gives CDR1 LGHNA, CDR2 YNFKEQ. The CDR3 covers 13 residues. With 5 bases removed from V and 5 bases from J, the gap between germline ends came to 13 bases. The CDR3 protein is CASSTAFYDEQYF. The CDR3 nucleotides are TGTGCCAGCAGCACAGCCTTTTACGACGAGCAGTACTTC.

V usage is TRBV6-5 and J usage is TRBJ2-3; 11 nucleotides line up with TRBD1. The CDR3 sequence is 16 residues long. CDR1 is MNHEY and CDR2 is SVGAGI in the germline V gene. With V trimmed by 2 bases and J by 5 bases, 6 bases remained unmatched. This CDR3 reads CASSYPPGQGVDTQYF. The CDR3 nucleotides are TGTGCCAGCAGTTACCCGCCGGGACAGGGGGTAGATACGCAGTATTTT.